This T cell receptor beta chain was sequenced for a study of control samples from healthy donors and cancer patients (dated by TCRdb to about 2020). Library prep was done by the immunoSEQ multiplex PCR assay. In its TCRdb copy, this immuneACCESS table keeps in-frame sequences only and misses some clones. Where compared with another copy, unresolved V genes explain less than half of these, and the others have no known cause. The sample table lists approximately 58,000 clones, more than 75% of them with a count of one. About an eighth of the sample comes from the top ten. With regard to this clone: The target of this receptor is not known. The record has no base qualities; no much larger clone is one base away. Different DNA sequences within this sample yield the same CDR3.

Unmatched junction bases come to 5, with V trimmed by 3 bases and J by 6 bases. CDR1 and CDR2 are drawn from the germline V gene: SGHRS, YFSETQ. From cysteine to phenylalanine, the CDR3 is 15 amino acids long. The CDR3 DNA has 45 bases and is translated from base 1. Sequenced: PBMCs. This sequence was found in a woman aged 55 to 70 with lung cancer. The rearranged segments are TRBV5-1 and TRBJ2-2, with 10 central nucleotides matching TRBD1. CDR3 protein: CASSSRTGGPGELFF. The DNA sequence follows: TGCGCCAGCAGCTCACGGACAGGGGGGCCCGGGGAGCTGTTTTTT.